One and the same sample provided the 7 T cell receptor beta chains below, sequenced in a study of shared clonotypes between healthy human individuals. Only in-frame clones appear in the TCRdb table, and some are missing; sequencing was by immunoSEQ multiplex PCR. The sample lists 2.3 million or so clones, over 90% occurring once. The sequencing sample was made of naive CD4+ T cells from PBMCs. Noted subset: CD45RA+ positively selected. The receptors stem from a man between 18 and 35 years old in good health. Some clones in this sample may be carry-over from other donors' samples.

This chain connects TRBV27 to TRBJ1-1; tentative D call: TRBD1 (5 bases). V was cut by 3 bases and J by 0 bases, with 11 bases left in between. The germline gives CDR1 MNHEY, CDR2 SMNVEV (reference sequence). CDR3 length equals 15 residues. The CDR3 is CASSFDRDLNTEAFF. CDR3 in DNA: TGTGCCAGCAGTTTCGACAGAGACCTGAACACTGAAGCTTTCTTT.

The chain recombines TRBV27 with TRBJ2-7; 9 bases are a match to TRBD1. The CDR3 covers 14 residues. Germline V lookup: CDR1 MNHEY, CDR2 SMNVEV (reference sequence). The junction had 5 bases not matched to a gene; V was cut back by 1 base and J by 7 bases. CDR3 bases: TGTGCCAGCAGTTTATGGGACAGGGCGGAAGAGCAGTACTTC. Protein sequence: CASSLWDRAEEQYF.

This sequence joins TRBV28 and TRBJ2-1; D unclear. Germline V gene sequence: CDR1 MDHEN, CDR2 SYDVKM. The length of the CDR3 is 13 residues. Trimming removed 5 bases from V and 8 bases from J, with 13 bases in between. The DNA of the CDR3 is TGTGCCAGCAGTCTGGGGATTTCTGATGAGCAGTTCTTC. It translates to CASSLGISDEQFF.

A note on this clone: Other DNA sequences in the sample encode the same CDR3. This rearrangement joins TRBV18 to TRBJ1-5; weak D call: TRBD1 (5 bases). Trimming removed 1 base at V and 1 base at J, with 11 bases between. This CDR3 has 16 residues. Per the germline V gene, CDR1 is KGHSH and CDR2 is LQKENI. The chain's CDR3 is CASSPRGGRSNQPQHF. The CDR3 DNA is TGTGCCAGCTCACCACGGGGGGGGAGGAGCAATCAGCCCCAGCATTTT.

For the CDR3, the DNA is TGTGCCAGCAGTGACACGAGGACAGGTGGGACTGAAGCTTTCTTT. Protein sequence: CASSDTRTGGTEAFF. The chain carries TRBV6-4 and TRBJ1-1; TRBD1 matches 7 bases. The germline CDR1 and CDR2 sequences are MRHNA and SNTAGT. The CDR3 runs to 15 residues. The ends lost 2 bases at V and 5 bases at J; junction bases unmatched: 8.

V and J are TRBV5-1 and TRBJ1-1, with a tentative D call TRBD1 (5 bases). Germline V gene data show CDR1 as SGHRS and CDR2 as YFSETQ. The germline V and J ends were trimmed by 9 bases and 4 bases, with 19 bases remaining between them. The CDR3 totals 14 residues. The CDR3 spells CATKGRGESTEAFF. The CDR3 nucleotides read TGCGCCACCAAAGGGAGGGGAGAATCCACTGAAGCTTTCTTT.

This chain joins TRBV5-5 and TRBJ2-7; D not certain. V lost 4 bases and J 2 bases, leaving 10 bases between the germline ends. Germline V CDR1 and CDR2: SGHKS, YYEKEE (reference sequence). CDR3 length: 13 amino acids. The DNA for the CDR3 is TGTGCCAGCAGCCCGGGCCTAGCCTACGAGCAGTACTTC. Translating it yields CASSPGLAYEQYF.